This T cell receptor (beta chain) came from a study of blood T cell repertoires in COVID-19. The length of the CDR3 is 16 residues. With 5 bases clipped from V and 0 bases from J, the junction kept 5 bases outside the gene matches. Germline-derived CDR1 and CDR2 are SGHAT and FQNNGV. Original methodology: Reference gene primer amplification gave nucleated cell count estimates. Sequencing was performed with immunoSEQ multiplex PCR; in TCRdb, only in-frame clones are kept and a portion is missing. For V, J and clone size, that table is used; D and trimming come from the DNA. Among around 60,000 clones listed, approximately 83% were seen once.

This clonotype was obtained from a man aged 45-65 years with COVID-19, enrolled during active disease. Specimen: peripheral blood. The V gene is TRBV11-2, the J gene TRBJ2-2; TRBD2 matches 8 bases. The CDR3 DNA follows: TGTGCCAGCAGCCCTGTGCGGGGGGCGAACACCGGGGAGCTGTTTTTT. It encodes CASSPVRGANTGELFF.